Shown below are 21 T cell receptor beta chains from a single sample sequenced in a study of spatial heterogeneity in lung cancer. Indicated time point: sample taken at primary tumor resection. Frozen PBMC, nontumor lung or tumor provided whole RNA, which was sequenced unsorted. MiXCR was run by TCRdb on the 5' RACE reads, yielding one entry per CDR3 protein. The sample lists 15,000 to 20,000 distinct CDR3 sequences, 20% to 25% occurring once. The sequencing used PBMCs, collected at surgery. All receptors derive from a female donor with early-stage non-small cell lung cancer.

This clonotype was detected ten times or more. This sequence joins TRBV29-1 and TRBJ2-7; 8 positions match TRBD1. Germline V gene sequence: CDR1 SQVTM, CDR2 ANQGSEA. The CDR3 loop spans 12 amino acids. Trimming cost V 5 bases and J 6 bases; bases outside gene matches: 6. The CDR3 DNA reads TGCAGCGTTTCGGGACAGGCGGGCGAGCAGTACTTC. As protein: CSVSGQAGEQYF.

This clonotype occurred many times. The chain is built from TRBV29-1 and TRBJ2-7; D uncertain. The CDR3 totals 13 residues. In germline, CDR1 is SQVTM, CDR2 ANQGSEA. V was clipped by 4 bases and J by 0 bases, with 10 bases between them. In DNA form, the CDR3 reads TGCAGCGTTGGGGTTGCAAGCTCCTACGAGCAGTACTTC. Translating it yields CSVGVASSYEQYF.

This clonotype was detected many times. This sequence joins TRBV7-3 and TRBJ2-3, with no clear D. This CDR3 has 16 amino acids. V lost 1 base and J lost 1, with 12 bases in between. The germline V gene has CDR1 SGHTA and CDR2 FQGTGA. Here the CDR3 reads CASSLNSIAGTDTQYF. The DNA of the CDR3 is TGTGCCAGCAGCTTAAATTCCATCGCCGGCACAGATACGCAGTATTTT.

This clonotype was seen ten or more times. The CDR3 here is CASSSGRGNEQFF. CDR3 nucleotides: TGTGCCAGCAGCTCAGGCAGGGGCAATGAGCAGTTCTTC. The V and J genes are TRBV7-9 and TRBJ2-1, with a tentative D call TRBD1 (6 bases). The CDR3 has 13 residues. The germline V gene has CDR1 SEHNR and CDR2 FQNEAQ (reference sequence). With 4 bases removed from V and 6 bases from J, the gap between germline ends came to 10 bases.

This clonotype has a count of ten or more. The chain combines TRBV30 with TRBJ1-2; 9 bases map to TRBD1. V lost 3 bases and J lost 6; bases outside the gene matches: 23. Germline CDR1 is GTSNPN and CDR2 is SVGIG (reference sequence). The CDR3 extends over 19 amino acids. The CDR3 coding sequence is TGTGCCTGGAGCGACCTCACCGGGACAGGGTTATCAGAGGGTGATGGCTACACCTTC. It is translated as CAWSDLTGTGLSEGDGYTF.

Sample share makes this clonotype medium-sized. The rearrangement uses TRBV5-1 and TRBJ2-3; 10 bases line up with TRBD2. J was trimmed by 6 bases and V by 0 bases; bases with no gene match: 10. The CDR3 runs 17 residues. Germline V lookup: CDR1 SGHRS, CDR2 YFSETQ. In DNA form, the CDR3 reads TGCGCCAGCAGCTTGGGGACGGGACTAGCGCTGCTGGATACGCAGTATTTT. This codes for CASSLGTGLALLDTQYF.

The table lists this clonotype with many counts. The V call is TRBV9, the J call TRBJ1-1; perhaps TRBD1 as D (5 bases). Germline V lookup: CDR1 SGDLS, CDR2 YYNGEE. Trimming removed 0 bases at V and 6 bases at J, with 9 bases between. The CDR3 sequence is 13 residues long. The chain's CDR3 is CASSVVGTSEAFF. CDR3 in DNA: TGTGCCAGCAGCGTAGTGGGGACCTCTGAAGCTTTCTTT.

Ten or more counts support this clonotype. This chain links TRBV10-3 with TRBJ2-1; D might be TRBD1 or TRBD2, each matching 5 bases. Germline values: CDR1 ENHRY, CDR2 SYGVKD. With 1 base removed from V and 9 bases from J, the gap between germline ends came to 13 bases. The CDR3 has 14 amino acids. CDR3 in amino acids: CAISEWQGVGEQFF. The CDR3, as DNA: TGTGCCATCAGTGAGTGGCAGGGAGTGGGTGAGCAGTTCTTC.

In this sample, this clonotype turned up a few times. The chain uses TRBV2 and TRBJ2-7, with D tentatively TRBD2 (5 bases). The length of the CDR3 is 14 residues. The V end was cut by 4 bases, the J end by 0 bases, with 10 bases between. Germline assignment: CDR1 SNHLY and CDR2 FYNNEI. The CDR3, as DNA: TGTGCCAGCAGTGCCCCCGGGATCTCCTACGAGCAGTACTTC. This translates into CASSAPGISYEQYF.

This clonotype was detected many times. The V call is TRBV10-3, the J call TRBJ1-1; TRBD1 matches 8 bases. Germline assignment: CDR1 ENHRY and CDR2 SYGVKD. With 6 bases clipped from V and 0 bases from J, the junction kept 6 bases outside the gene matches. This CDR3 spans 15 amino acids. CDR3 region: CAIRERQGMNTEAFF. Here the CDR3 DNA reads TGTGCCATCAGGGAGAGACAGGGGATGAACACTGAAGCTTTCTTT.

This clonotype was recorded many times. This chain uses TRBV12-3 or TRBV12-4 with TRBJ2-3, with D maybe TRBD2 (5 bases). CDR3 length: 12 amino acids. Trimming pared 7 bases from V and 3 bases from J, leaving 8 bases between. The CDR3 DNA is TGTGCCAGCAACCGCGGGACAGATACGCAGTATTTT. It codes for CASNRGTDTQYF.

This clonotype has ten or more counts. The chain is built from TRBV7-2 and TRBJ2-7, with 9 bases lining up with TRBD2. Germline V lookup: CDR1 SGHTA, CDR2 FQGNSA. Losses at the gene ends were 0 bases for V and 0 bases for J; bases not matched to a gene: 15. CDR3 size: 20 residues. CDR3 sequence: CASSLAPTSGFNTRSYEQYF. In nucleotides, the CDR3 is TGTGCCAGCAGCTTAGCACCGACTAGCGGCTTTAATACCCGCTCCTACGAGCAGTACTTC.

This clonotype is labeled as large. The gene calls are TRBV10-3 and TRBJ2-1, with 7 bases fitting TRBD1. The ends lost 6 bases at V and 5 bases at J; junction bases unmatched: 4. The V gene's germline CDR1 is ENHRY and CDR2 SYGVKD. The CDR3 is 13 amino acids. The chain's CDR3 is CAIRTGTDNEQFF. CDR3 in DNA: TGTGCCATCAGGACCGGGACAGACAATGAGCAGTTCTTC.

The J gene is TRBJ1-5, the V gene TRBV12-3 or TRBV12-4; D is unclear. This CDR3 contains 15 residues. The ends were cut back, 6 bases at V and 0 bases at J, with 12 bases in the middle. The CDR3 DNA sequence: TGTGCCAGCAGGGAGACAACCTTTAGCAATCAGCCCCAGCATTTT. The encoded protein is CASRETTFSNQPQHF.

This clonotype has at least ten counts. This chain connects TRBV20-1 to TRBJ2-7, with TRBD1 identical over 9 bases. The CDR3 sequence is 14 residues long. Looked up from germline, CDR1 is DFQATT and CDR2 is SNEGSKA (reference sequence). V was clipped by 5 bases and J by 0 bases; unmatched bases: 5. CDR3 sequence: CSAGGTGSSYEQYF. The CDR3 bases are TGCAGTGCTGGGGGGACAGGGAGCTCCTACGAGCAGTACTTC.

This clonotype was counted ten times or more. V gene TRBV7-2 combines with J gene TRBJ2-2, with a weak D call TRBD1 (6 bases). Trimming shortened V by 8 bases and J by 5 bases, and 18 bases separated the two germline ends. CDR3 size: 15 residues. Germline assignment: CDR1 SGHTA and CDR2 FQGNSA. The CDR3 nucleotides are TGTGCCAGCGCCGACAGAAGGGGGTGGACCGGGGAGCTGTTTTTT. Its translation: CASADRRGWTGELFF.

There are a few counts of this clonotype. This rearrangement joins TRBV7-9 to TRBJ2-5; TRBD2 matches 12 bases. V shed 4 bases and J 1 base; nucleotides not matched to a gene: 4. The germline gives CDR1 SEHNR, CDR2 FQNEAQ (reference sequence). This CDR3 spans 16 amino acids. CDR3 amino acids: CASSSTSGRTQETQYF. The CDR3 DNA reads TGTGCCAGCAGCTCAACTAGCGGGAGGACCCAAGAGACCCAGTACTTC.

The chain recombines TRBV7-3 with TRBJ2-7, with D perhaps matching TRBD1 or TRBD2 (6 bases each). CDR1 and CDR2 from the germline V gene are SGHTA and FQGTGA. The ends were cut back, 8 bases at V and 2 bases at J, with 22 bases in the middle. CDR3 size: 16 residues. For the CDR3, the DNA is TGTGCCAGCTCACTCGTGGGGGGCACGAACACCTACGAGCAGTACTTC. Translated, it gives CASSLVGGTNTYEQYF.

This clonotype is labeled medium-sized. This chain connects TRBV7-3 to TRBJ2-2, with 7 nucleotides matching TRBD1. This CDR3 has 13 residues. Germline V gene lookup returns CDR1 SGHTA and CDR2 FQGTGA. The J segment lost 1 base and the V segment lost 8 bases, leaving 1 base of the junction unmatched. DNA of the CDR3: TGTGCCAGCGGGGACAGGAACACCGGGGAGCTGTTTTTT. Translation: CASGDRNTGELFF. Based on the CDR3 plus reference TRBV7-3 and TRBJ2-2, the full variable domain is GAGVSQTPSNKVTEKGKYVELRCDPISGHTALYWYRQSLGQGPEFLIYFQGTGAADDSGLPNDRFFAVRPEGSVSTLKIQRTERGDSAVYLCASGDRNTGELFFGEGSRLTVL.

This clonotype was seen at least ten times. The J gene is TRBJ2-6, the V gene TRBV7-8; unclear D gene. In germline, CDR1 is SGHVS, CDR2 FQNEAQ. The CDR3 is 17 amino acids. The ends were cut back, 1 base at V and 1 base at J, with 11 bases in the middle. CDR3 bases: TGTGCCAGCAGCTTAGAGGCCAGTTCGTCTGGGGCCAACGTCCTGACTTTC. Protein sequence: CASSLEASSSGANVLTF.

This clonotype was seen ten or more times. The J gene is TRBJ2-1, the V gene TRBV28; 8 nucleotides match TRBD1. Trimming removed 6 bases from V and 6 bases from J; junction bases left unmatched: 10. The CDR3 is made up of 15 amino acids. Germline lookup yields CDR1 MDHEN and CDR2 SYDVKM. The CDR3 here is CASRPQWTGSNEQFF. The CDR3 bases are TGTGCCAGCAGGCCCCAATGGACAGGGAGCAATGAGCAGTTCTTC.